The 29 T cell receptor beta chains below were found in one sample sequenced in a study of Tregs in tolerant kidney transplant recipients (dated by TCRdb to the late 2010s). The sample's time point label, in plain terms: blood sample drawn before combined kidney and bone marrow transplant. Library construction relied on the immunoSEQ multiplex PCR assay. The source is immuneACCESS, and TCRdb retained only in-frame sequences with V and J called. Part of the clones is not carried over; for the studies checked, unresolved V genes explain less than half of this, and the remainder is unexplained. The sample yields 95,000 to 120,000 clones; roughly 89% were counted once. The biggest ten clones account for just under 0.35% of the sample. The sequenced sample was CD4+ T cells from blood, obtained before the transplant. These receptor sequences come from a human donor who received a combined kidney and bone marrow transplant.

The chain employs TRBV19 and TRBJ2-7; tentative D call: TRBD2 (5 bases). The CDR3 length is 13 residues. Germline loops: CDR1 LNHDA, CDR2 SQIVND (reference sequence). Trimming left V 1 base short and J 2 bases short, with 6 bases between. The CDR3 spells CASSIGTAYEQYF. The CDR3 DNA reads TGTGCCAGTAGTATAGGGACTGCCTACGAGCAGTACTTC.

The gene calls are TRBV27 and TRBJ2-1; D not resolved. V shed 1 base and J shed 5 bases, with 12 bases lying between them. Germline CDR1 MNHEY, CDR2 SMNVEV (reference sequence). This CDR3 is 15 amino acids long. CDR3 in amino acids: CASSLLVVGDNEQFF. The CDR3 DNA is TGTGCCAGCAGTTTATTGGTGGTGGGCGACAATGAGCAGTTCTTC.

V and J are TRBV18 and TRBJ2-2, with a tentative D call TRBD2 (5 bases). The CDR3 is 16 amino acids. The germline V gene encodes CDR1 KGHSH and CDR2 LQKENI. V shed 6 bases and J shed 0 bases, with 14 bases lying between them. The CDR3 coding sequence is TGTGCCAGCTCGGGGAGACTGAACGCGAACACCGGGGAGCTGTTTTTT. Translated, it gives CASSGRLNANTGELFF.

This clone was counted once. CDR3 DNA sequence: TGTGCCAGCACCGCGTCAGTGGGAGTCTCCTACGAGCAGTACTTC. The encoded protein is CASTASVGVSYEQYF. V and J are TRBV6-5 and TRBJ2-7; maybe TRBD2 (5 bases). The CDR3 has 15 residues. V lost 7 bases and J 0 bases, leaving 16 bases between the germline ends. Germline assignment: CDR1 MNHEY and CDR2 SVGAGI.

The rearrangement links TRBV6-1 to TRBJ2-7, with TRBD1 matching 9 bases. With 8 bases clipped from V and 9 bases from J, the junction kept 11 bases outside the gene matches. The CDR3 sequence is 13 residues long. Germline assignment: CDR1 MNHNS and CDR2 SASEGT. The CDR3 coding sequence is TGTGCCAGCGCTCGGGACAGGGAAAAAGGGCAGTACTTC. Amino acids: CASARDREKGQYF.

The chain is built from TRBV7-2 and TRBJ1-4; 10 nucleotides match TRBD1. Trimming at V came to 0 bases and at J to 6 bases, leaving 1 base not matched to a gene. In germline, CDR1 is SGHTA, CDR2 FQGNSA. This CDR3 spans 15 amino acids. Here the CDR3 reads CASSLAGTGDEKLFF. The CDR3 DNA sequence: TGTGCCAGCAGCTTAGCCGGGACAGGGGATGAAAAACTGTTTTTT.

V usage is TRBV2 and J usage is TRBJ2-1, with D possibly being TRBD2 (6 bases). V was trimmed by 11 bases and J by 6 bases, leaving 14 bases between them. CDR3 size: 12 residues. The germline gives CDR1 SNHLY, CDR2 FYNNEI. CDR3 sequence reads: CASLGGSNEQFF. Written as DNA, the CDR3 is TGTGCCTCCCTGGGGGGTAGCAATGAGCAGTTCTTC.

This clone appeared a single time. J is TRBJ2-5 and V is TRBV11-2; a possible D gene is TRBD2 (5 bases). Between the trimmed V and J ends, which lost 5 bases and 1 base, there was a span of 17 bases. CDR1 is SGHAT and CDR2 is FQNNGV in the germline V gene. The CDR3 is 16 amino acids. CDR3 DNA: TGTGCCAGCAGCCCGCGAGGAGGAATGCTCCAAGAGACCCAGTACTTC. This translates into CASSPRGGMLQETQYF. The full variable domain, in which reference TRBV11-2 and TRBJ2-5 provide the parts outside the CDR3, is EAGVAQSPRYKIIEKRQSVAFWCNPISGHATLYWYQQILGQGPKLLIQFQNNGVVDDSQLPKDRFSAERLKGVDSTLKIQPAKLEDSAVYLCASSPRGGMLQETQYFGPGTRLLVL.

The rearrangement links TRBV19 to TRBJ2-6, with a tentative D call TRBD1 (6 bases). Looked up from germline, CDR1 is LNHDA and CDR2 is SQIVND (reference sequence). Between the trimmed V and J ends, which lost 10 bases and 0 bases, there was a span of 16 bases. The CDR3 covers 16 residues. CDR3 DNA: TGTGCCACTCAAGCCGGGACATTCTCTGGGGCCAACGTCCTGACTTTC. The encoded protein is CATQAGTFSGANVLTF.

At least ten counts were recorded for this clone. This chain connects TRBV5-1 to TRBJ1-1, with TRBD1 as a possible D gene (5 bases). V shed 1 base and J shed 5 bases, with 9 bases lying between them. CDR1 is SGHRS and CDR2 is YFSETQ in the germline V gene. The length of the CDR3 is 13 residues. The CDR3 region has the DNA TGCGCCAGCAGCTTGTGGGGGGAAACTGAAGCTTTCTTT. Protein: CASSLWGETEAFF.

This clone was observed once. The chain employs TRBV7-9 and TRBJ2-5; D uncertain. The V gene's germline CDR1 is SEHNR and CDR2 FQNEAQ (reference sequence). CDR3 size: 12 residues. The V end was cut by 2 bases, the J end by 5 bases, with 6 bases between. DNA for the CDR3: TGTGCCAGCAGCTTACAGATGGAGACCCAGTACTTC. Protein sequence: CASSLQMETQYF.

V is TRBV11-3 and J is TRBJ2-5; D is undetermined. Germline values: CDR1 SGHNT, CDR2 YENEEA. V lost 1 base to trimming and J lost 3 bases, with 9 bases between them. The CDR3 has 14 amino acids. CDR3: CASSLGGLEETQYF. CDR3 coding DNA: TGTGCCAGCAGCTTAGGTGGGCTCGAAGAGACCCAGTACTTC.

The V and J genes are TRBV10-3 and TRBJ2-7; 9 nucleotides line up with TRBD1. Germline V gene sequence: CDR1 ENHRY, CDR2 SYGVKD. The ends lost 3 bases at V and 2 bases at J; junction bases unmatched: 5. The CDR3 is 15 amino acids. In nucleotides, the CDR3 is TGTGCCATCAGTGACCGGGACAGGGTGACCTACGAGCAGTACTTC. It translates to CAISDRDRVTYEQYF.

The V call is TRBV7-9, the J call TRBJ2-7; tentative D call: TRBD1 (5 bases). Germline V gene lookup returns CDR1 SEHNR and CDR2 FQNEAQ (reference sequence). The V and J ends lost 2 bases and 5 bases respectively, with 19 bases between them. The CDR3 loop spans 16 amino acids. The CDR3 coding sequence is TGTGCCAGCAGCTTAAGTAGTCAGATAGGACATGACGAGCAGTACTTC. Translated, it gives CASSLSSQIGHDEQYF.

The V and J genes are TRBV7-9 and TRBJ2-5; 10 bases align to TRBD1. V shed 1 base, J shed 4 bases, and the junction held 3 bases outside the gene matches. From germline, CDR1 is SEHNR and CDR2 FQNEAQ (reference sequence). The CDR3 contains 15 residues. CDR3 protein: CASSLDGDRGETQYF. The CDR3 region has the DNA TGTGCCAGCAGCTTAGACGGGGACAGGGGAGAGACCCAGTACTTC.

The chain is built from TRBV6-5 and TRBJ1-5, with TRBD1 matching 11 bases. V shed 6 bases, J shed 6 bases, and the junction held 4 bases outside the gene matches. The CDR3 has 14 amino acids. The V gene's germline CDR1 is MNHEY and CDR2 SVGAGI. CDR3 coding DNA: TGTGCCAGCAGGGGACAGGGGGATGGTCAGCCCCAGCATTTT. It codes for CASRGQGDGQPQHF.

The rearrangement joins TRBV5-1 to TRBJ1-2; 7 nucleotides line up with TRBD1. The CDR3 runs to 15 residues. Trimming took 0 bases from V and 1 from J; bases not matched to a gene: 3. Germline assignment: CDR1 SGHRS and CDR2 YFSETQ. The chain's CDR3 is CASSLARDSNYGYTF. The CDR3 region has the DNA TGCGCCAGCAGCTTGGCCCGGGACAGTAACTATGGCTACACCTTC.

This sequence joins TRBV9 and TRBJ2-2, with D possibly matching TRBD2 (5 bases). Trimming removed 0 bases at V and 5 bases at J, with 17 bases between. The CDR3 has 17 residues. Germline CDR1 and CDR2: SGDLS and YYNGEE. The CDR3, as DNA: TGTGCCAGCAGCGTAGATTTCCCCGGGGTTTATACCGGGGAGCTGTTTTTT. Protein: CASSVDFPGVYTGELFF. The variable domain in full, with the rest retrieved from reference TRBV9 and TRBJ2-2, is DSGVTQTPKHLITATGQRVTLRCSPRSGDLSVYWYQQSLDQGLQFLIQYYNGEERAKGNILERFSAQQFPDLHSELNLSSLELGDSALYFCASSVDFPGVYTGELFFGEGSRLTVL.

The chain combines TRBV19 with TRBJ1-1, with D unresolved. With 4 bases removed from V and 3 bases from J, the gap between germline ends came to 12 bases. The CDR3 length is 14 residues. Germline CDR1 reads LNHDA; CDR2 reads SQIVND (reference sequence). The chain's CDR3 is CASSRSGIDTEAFF. The CDR3 nucleotides read TGTGCCAGTAGTAGGTCAGGTATAGACACTGAAGCTTTCTTT.

This chain links TRBV7-8 with TRBJ1-2, with D tentatively TRBD1 (5 bases). Trimming took 7 bases from V and 4 from J, leaving 16 bases between them. Germline V gene lookup returns CDR1 SGHVS and CDR2 FQNEAQ. The CDR3 is 14 residues long. DNA for the CDR3: TGTGCCAGCATCGCAGTGCCGGGGGGCTATGGCTACACCTTC. As protein: CASIAVPGGYGYTF.

The genes are TRBV7-9 and TRBJ2-3; 10 bases are a match to TRBD2. With V trimmed by 6 bases and J by 4 bases, 4 bases remained unmatched. This CDR3 comprises 14 residues. Germline V gene sequence: CDR1 SEHNR, CDR2 FQNEAQ (reference sequence). The CDR3 DNA reads as TGTGCCAGCAGGGAGCGGGGGGGCGCAGATACGCAGTATTTT. Protein: CASRERGGADTQYF. Full variable domain (remainder filled in from reference TRBV7-9 and TRBJ2-3): DTGVSQNPRHKITKRGQNVTFRCDPISEHNRLYWYRQTLGQGPEFLTYFQNEAQLEKSRLLSDRFSAERPKGSFSTLEIQRTEQGDSAMYLCASRERGGADTQYFGPGTRLTVL.

The count of this clone is one. The chain uses TRBV7-8 and TRBJ2-2, with a weak D call TRBD1 (6 bases). The CDR3 contains 14 residues. CDR1 is SGHVS, CDR2 FQNEAQ, per germline. The V gene lost 5 bases and the J gene lost 4 bases, with 11 bases spanning the gap. The CDR3 loop is CASSTRTVTGELFF. CDR3 DNA: TGTGCCAGCAGCACACGGACAGTCACCGGGGAGCTGTTTTTT.

J is TRBJ2-3 and V is TRBV9; 8 bases agree with TRBD2. J was trimmed by 2 bases and V by 0 bases; bases with no gene match: 8. CDR1 and CDR2 from the germline V gene are SGDLS and YYNGEE. The CDR3 runs to 17 residues. The CDR3 DNA follows: TGTGCCAGCAGCGTAGGGCTAGCGGGTGCGATCACAGATACGCAGTATTTT. This codes for CASSVGLAGAITDTQYF.

The chain uses TRBV6-1 and TRBJ1-5, with TRBD1 as a possible D gene (5 bases). V was pared by 7 bases and J by 6 bases, with 13 bases between. The CDR3 is 13 amino acids. From germline, CDR1 is MNHNS and CDR2 SASEGT. The CDR3 region has the DNA TGTGCCAGCATCCGGGGGTGGGGTCAGCCCCAGCATTTT. This sequence encodes CASIRGWGQPQHF.

The chain couples TRBV18 to TRBJ1-2; 8 bases match TRBD1. Germline lookup yields CDR1 KGHSH and CDR2 LQKENI. This CDR3 region has 15 residues. The ends lost 3 bases at V and 4 bases at J; junction bases unmatched: 7. In DNA form, the CDR3 reads TGTGCCAGCTCACCTCAACAGGGGGGAAGCTATGGCTACACCTTC. It codes for CASSPQQGGSYGYTF.

This clone appeared a single time. The J gene is TRBJ2-5, the V gene TRBV19, with D maybe TRBD1 (6 bases). Trimming shortened V by 5 bases and J by 2 bases, and 9 bases separated the two germline ends. There are 13 residues in the CDR3. From germline, CDR1 is LNHDA and CDR2 SQIVND (reference sequence). The CDR3 nucleotides are TGTGCCAGTAGTCCAGGGGCTCAAGAGACCCAGTACTTC. Protein: CASSPGAQETQYF.

The chain has TRBV19 and TRBJ1-1, with TRBD1 matching 7 bases. The CDR3 runs 14 residues. Trimming cost V 3 bases and J 4 bases; bases outside gene matches: 5. Germline V gene data show CDR1 as LNHDA and CDR2 as SQIVND (reference sequence). The CDR3 DNA reads as TGTGCCAGTAGTATTAAAGGGGGCGGCACTGAAGCTTTCTTT. Encoded protein: CASSIKGGGTEAFF.

This chain connects TRBV5-8 to TRBJ2-3; 8 bases match TRBD2. CDR1 SGHTS and CDR2 YDEGEE come from the germline V gene. With 4 bases clipped from V and 3 bases from J, the junction kept 13 bases outside the gene matches. This CDR3 is 17 amino acids long. The CDR3: CASSPTPGLGLTDTQYF. The CDR3 DNA is TGTGCCAGCAGCCCTACTCCGGGACTAGGATTGACAGATACGCAGTATTTT.

V usage is TRBV10-3 and J usage is TRBJ1-2; D possibly corresponds to TRBD1 (5 bases). The CDR3 totals 15 residues. Germline assignment: CDR1 ENHRY and CDR2 SYGVKD. V lost 3 bases and J 0 bases, leaving 11 bases between the germline ends. In DNA form, the CDR3 reads TGTGCCATCAGTGATAGTAACAGGACTAACTATGGCTACACCTTC. This encodes CAISDSNRTNYGYTF.